This T cell receptor beta chain is from a study of cytomegalovirus exposure and HLA in healthy donors. Whole-study findings and limits: Beyond CMV serostatus, there was no information to go on about immune exposure. About 150 TCR beta chains were listed as cytomegalovirus-associated. A missense DCLRE1C variant was associated with V- and J-gene trimming of TCR beta chains in a later analysis, and an independent cohort replicated the association. Later findings reportedly placed an Asian-associated ancestry cluster below the roughly 670-donor mean for N-insertions.

As regards this clone: What it binds is not known.

60 Vbeta and 13 Jbeta primers were used in PCR. The repertoire was sequenced with immunoSEQ multiplex PCR; TCRdb's copy has only in-frame clones and lacks some. The data show over 150,000 clones, 75% to 85% seen once. The CDR3 covers 13 residues. With 2 bases removed from V and 6 bases from J, the gap between germline ends came to 10 bases. Germline V gene lookup returns CDR1 SGHNT and CDR2 YYREEE (reference sequence). The chain uses TRBV5-4 and TRBJ2-3; D is undetermined. Sequences were obtained from PBMCs. The receptor was isolated from an older woman in good health and CMV-seropositive. The CDR3 is CASSLFGGDTQYF. The CDR3 nucleotides read TGTGCCAGCAGCTTATTCGGCGGCGATACGCAGTATTTT. The full variable domain, its missing parts supplied by reference TRBV5-4 and TRBJ2-3, is ETGVTQSPTHLIKTRGQQVTLRCSSQSGHNTVSWYQQALGQGPQFIFQYYREEENGRGNFPPRFSGLQFPNYSSELNVNALELDDSALYLCASSLFGGDTQYFGPGTRLTVL.